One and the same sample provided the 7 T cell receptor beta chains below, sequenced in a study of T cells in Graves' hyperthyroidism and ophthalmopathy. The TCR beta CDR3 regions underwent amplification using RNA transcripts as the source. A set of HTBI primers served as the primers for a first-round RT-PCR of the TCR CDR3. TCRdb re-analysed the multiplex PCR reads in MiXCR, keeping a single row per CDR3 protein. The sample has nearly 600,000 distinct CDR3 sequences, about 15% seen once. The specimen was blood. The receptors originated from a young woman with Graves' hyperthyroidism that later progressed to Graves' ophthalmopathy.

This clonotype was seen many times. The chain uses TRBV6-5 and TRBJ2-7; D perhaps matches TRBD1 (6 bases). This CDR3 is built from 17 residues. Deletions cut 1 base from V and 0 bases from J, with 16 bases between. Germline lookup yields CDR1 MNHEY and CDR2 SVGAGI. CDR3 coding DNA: TGTGCCAGCAGTTACTACACCGACAGGCCCCTCTCCTACGAGCAGTACTTC. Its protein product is CASSYYTDRPLSYEQYF.

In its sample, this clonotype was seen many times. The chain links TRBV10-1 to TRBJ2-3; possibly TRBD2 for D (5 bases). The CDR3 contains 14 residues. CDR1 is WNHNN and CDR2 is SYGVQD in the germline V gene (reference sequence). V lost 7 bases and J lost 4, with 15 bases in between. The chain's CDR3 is CASTPRTSSDTQYF. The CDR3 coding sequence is TGCGCCAGCACTCCTAGGACTTCATCAGATACGCAGTATTTT.

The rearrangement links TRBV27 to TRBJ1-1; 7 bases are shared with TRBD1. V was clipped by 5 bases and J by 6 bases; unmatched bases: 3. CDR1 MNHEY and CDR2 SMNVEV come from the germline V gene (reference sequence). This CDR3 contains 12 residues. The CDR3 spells CASSHQGAEAFF. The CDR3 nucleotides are TGTGCCAGCAGTCACCAGGGGGCTGAAGCTTTCTTT.

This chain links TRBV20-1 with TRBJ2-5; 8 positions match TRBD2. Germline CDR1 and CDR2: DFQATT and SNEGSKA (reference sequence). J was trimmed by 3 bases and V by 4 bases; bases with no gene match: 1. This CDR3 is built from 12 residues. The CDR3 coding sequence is TGCAGTGCTACGGGACTAGAAGAGACCCAGTACTTC. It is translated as CSATGLEETQYF.

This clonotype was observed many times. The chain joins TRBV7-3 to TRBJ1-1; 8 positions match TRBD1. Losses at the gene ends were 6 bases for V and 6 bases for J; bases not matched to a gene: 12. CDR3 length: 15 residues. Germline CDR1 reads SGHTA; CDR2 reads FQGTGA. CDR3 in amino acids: CASRMTAGGESEAFF. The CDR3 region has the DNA TGTGCCAGCAGGATGACTGCAGGGGGCGAGTCTGAAGCTTTCTTT.

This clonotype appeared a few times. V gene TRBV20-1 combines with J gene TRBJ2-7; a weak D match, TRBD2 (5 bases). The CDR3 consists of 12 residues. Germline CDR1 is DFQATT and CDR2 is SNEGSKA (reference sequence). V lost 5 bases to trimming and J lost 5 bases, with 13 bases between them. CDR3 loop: CSAFPTRNEQYF. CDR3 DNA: TGCAGTGCTTTCCCCACTAGGAACGAGCAGTACTTC.

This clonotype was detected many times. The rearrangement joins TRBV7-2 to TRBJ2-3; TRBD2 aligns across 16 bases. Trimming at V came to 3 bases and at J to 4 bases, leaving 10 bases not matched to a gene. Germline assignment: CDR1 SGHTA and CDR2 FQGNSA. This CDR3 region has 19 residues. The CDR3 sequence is CASSFGPGLAGGPADTQYF. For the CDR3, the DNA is TGTGCCAGCAGCTTCGGACCGGGACTAGCGGGAGGGCCGGCAGATACGCAGTATTTT.